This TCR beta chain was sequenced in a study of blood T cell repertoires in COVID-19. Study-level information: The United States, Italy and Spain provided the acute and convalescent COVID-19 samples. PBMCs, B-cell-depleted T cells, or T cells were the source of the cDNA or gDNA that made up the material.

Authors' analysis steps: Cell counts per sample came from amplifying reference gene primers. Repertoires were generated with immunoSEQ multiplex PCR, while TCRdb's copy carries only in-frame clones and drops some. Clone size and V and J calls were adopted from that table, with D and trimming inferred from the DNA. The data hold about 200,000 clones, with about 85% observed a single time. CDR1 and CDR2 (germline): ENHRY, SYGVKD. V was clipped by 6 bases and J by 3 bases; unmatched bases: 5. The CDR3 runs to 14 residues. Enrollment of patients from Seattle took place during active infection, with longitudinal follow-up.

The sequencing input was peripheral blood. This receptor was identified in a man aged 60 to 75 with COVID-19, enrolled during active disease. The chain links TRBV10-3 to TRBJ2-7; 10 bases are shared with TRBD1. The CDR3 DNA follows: TGTGCCATCAGCGGACAGGGGGGGATCTACGAGCAGTACTTC. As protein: CAISGQGGIYEQYF.